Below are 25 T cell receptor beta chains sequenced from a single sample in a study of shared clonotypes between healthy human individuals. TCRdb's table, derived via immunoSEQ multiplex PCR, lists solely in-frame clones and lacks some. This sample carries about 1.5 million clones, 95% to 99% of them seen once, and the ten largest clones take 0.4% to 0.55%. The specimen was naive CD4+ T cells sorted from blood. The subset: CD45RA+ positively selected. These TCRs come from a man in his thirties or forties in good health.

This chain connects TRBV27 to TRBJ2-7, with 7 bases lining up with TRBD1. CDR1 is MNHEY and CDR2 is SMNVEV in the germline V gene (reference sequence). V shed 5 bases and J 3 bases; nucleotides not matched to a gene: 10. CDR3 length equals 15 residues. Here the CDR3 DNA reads TGTGCCAGCAGTAACCCGGACAGGTACAACTACGAGCAGTACTTC. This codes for CASSNPDRYNYEQYF.

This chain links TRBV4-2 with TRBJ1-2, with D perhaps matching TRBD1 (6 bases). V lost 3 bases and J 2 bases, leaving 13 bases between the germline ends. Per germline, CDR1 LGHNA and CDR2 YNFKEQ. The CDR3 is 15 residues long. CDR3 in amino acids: CASSHRGPENYGYTF. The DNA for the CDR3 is TGTGCCAGCAGCCACAGGGGTCCCGAGAACTATGGCTACACCTTC.

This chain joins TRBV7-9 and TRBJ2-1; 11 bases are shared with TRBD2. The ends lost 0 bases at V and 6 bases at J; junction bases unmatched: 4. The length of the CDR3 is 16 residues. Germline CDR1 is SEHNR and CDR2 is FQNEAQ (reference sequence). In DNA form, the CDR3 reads TGTGCCAGCAGCTTAGCGGTAACTAGCGGGAGCAATGAGCAGTTCTTC. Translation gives CASSLAVTSGSNEQFF. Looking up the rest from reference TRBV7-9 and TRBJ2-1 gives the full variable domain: DTGVSQNPRHKITKRGQNVTFRCDPISEHNRLYWYRQTLGQGPEFLTYFQNEAQLEKSRLLSDRFSAERPKGSFSTLEIQRTEQGDSAMYLCASSLAVTSGSNEQFFGPGTRLTVL.

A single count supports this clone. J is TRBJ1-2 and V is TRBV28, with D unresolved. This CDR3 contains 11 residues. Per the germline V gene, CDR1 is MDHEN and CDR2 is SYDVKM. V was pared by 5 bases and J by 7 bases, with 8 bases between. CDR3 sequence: CASSHSFGYTF. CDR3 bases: TGTGCCAGCAGTCACAGCTTTGGCTACACCTTC.

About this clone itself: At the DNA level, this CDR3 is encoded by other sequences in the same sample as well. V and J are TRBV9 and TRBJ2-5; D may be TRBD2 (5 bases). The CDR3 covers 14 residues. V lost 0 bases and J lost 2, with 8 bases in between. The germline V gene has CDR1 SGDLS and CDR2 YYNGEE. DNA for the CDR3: TGTGCCAGCAGCGTAGCTAGCAGGCAAGAGACCCAGTACTTC. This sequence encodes CASSVASRQETQYF.

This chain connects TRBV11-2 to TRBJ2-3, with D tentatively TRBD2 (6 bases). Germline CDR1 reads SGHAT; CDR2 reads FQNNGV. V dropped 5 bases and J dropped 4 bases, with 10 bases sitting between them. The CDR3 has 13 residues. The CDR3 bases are TGTGCCAGCAGCCACCCTAGCGCAGATACGCAGTATTTT. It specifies CASSHPSADTQYF.

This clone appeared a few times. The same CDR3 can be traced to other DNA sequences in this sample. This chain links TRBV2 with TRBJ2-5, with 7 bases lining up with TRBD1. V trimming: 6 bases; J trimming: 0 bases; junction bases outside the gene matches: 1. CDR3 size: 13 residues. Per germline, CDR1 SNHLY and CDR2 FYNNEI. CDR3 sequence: CASSGQDQETQYF. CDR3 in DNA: TGTGCCAGCAGCGGACAGGACCAAGAGACCCAGTACTTC.

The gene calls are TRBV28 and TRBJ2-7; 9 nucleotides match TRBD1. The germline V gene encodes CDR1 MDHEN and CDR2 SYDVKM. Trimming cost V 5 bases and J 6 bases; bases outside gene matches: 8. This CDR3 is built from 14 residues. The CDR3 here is CASSRTGEVREQYF. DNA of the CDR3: TGTGCCAGCAGTCGGACAGGGGAAGTTCGCGAGCAGTACTTC.

CDR3 loop: CASSFGHLQETQYF. The CDR3 region has the DNA TGCGCCAGCAGCTTCGGACACCTCCAAGAGACCCAGTACTTC. The J gene is TRBJ2-5, the V gene TRBV5-1, with D maybe TRBD1 (5 bases). The germline V gene encodes CDR1 SGHRS and CDR2 YFSETQ. The CDR3 contains 14 residues. The germline V and J ends were trimmed by 2 bases and 1 base, with 9 bases remaining between them.

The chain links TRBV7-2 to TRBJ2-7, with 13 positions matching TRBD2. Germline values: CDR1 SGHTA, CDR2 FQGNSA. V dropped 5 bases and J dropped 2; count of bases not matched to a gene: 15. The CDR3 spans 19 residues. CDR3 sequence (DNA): TGTGCCAGCAGCACCTTCGGACTAGCGGGAGTTGGAACAGCCTACGAGCAGTACTTC. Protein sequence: CASSTFGLAGVGTAYEQYF.

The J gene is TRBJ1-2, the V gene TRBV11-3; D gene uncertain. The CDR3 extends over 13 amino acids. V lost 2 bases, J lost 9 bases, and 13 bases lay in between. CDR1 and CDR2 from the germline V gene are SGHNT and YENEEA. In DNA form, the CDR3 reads TGTGCCAGCAGCTTAATGCGGCCGCGGAGCTACACCTTC. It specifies CASSLMRPRSYTF.

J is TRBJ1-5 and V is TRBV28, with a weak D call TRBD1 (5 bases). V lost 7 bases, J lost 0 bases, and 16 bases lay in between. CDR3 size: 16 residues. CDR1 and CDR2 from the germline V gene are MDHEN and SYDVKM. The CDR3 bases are TGTGCCAGCATCCTAGGGGACCGTTATAGCAATCAGCCCCAGCATTTT. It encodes CASILGDRYSNQPQHF.

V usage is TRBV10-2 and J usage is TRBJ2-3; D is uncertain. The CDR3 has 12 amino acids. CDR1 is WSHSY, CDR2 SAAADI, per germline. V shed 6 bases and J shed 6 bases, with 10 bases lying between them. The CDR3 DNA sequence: TGCGCCAGCAGGGCCCCTGGGGATACGCAGTATTTT. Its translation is CASRAPGDTQYF.

CDR3 loop: CASSLQSGRPYEQYF. CDR3 DNA sequence: TGCGCCAGCAGCCTACAAAGCGGGAGGCCCTACGAGCAGTACTTC. The rearrangement joins TRBV5-1 to TRBJ2-7, with TRBD2 identical over 9 bases. The V gene end was trimmed by 4 bases and the J gene end by 2 bases; junction bases not matched to a gene: 7. Germline lookup yields CDR1 SGHRS and CDR2 YFSETQ. The length of the CDR3 is 15 residues.

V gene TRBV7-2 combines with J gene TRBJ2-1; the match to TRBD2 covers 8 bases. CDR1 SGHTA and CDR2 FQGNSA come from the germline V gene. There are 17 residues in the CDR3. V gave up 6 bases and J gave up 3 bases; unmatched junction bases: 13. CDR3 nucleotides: TGTGCCAGCAGTCGAGGGGCCTCTAGCGGGCGCTACAATGAGCAGTTCTTC. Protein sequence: CASSRGASSGRYNEQFF.

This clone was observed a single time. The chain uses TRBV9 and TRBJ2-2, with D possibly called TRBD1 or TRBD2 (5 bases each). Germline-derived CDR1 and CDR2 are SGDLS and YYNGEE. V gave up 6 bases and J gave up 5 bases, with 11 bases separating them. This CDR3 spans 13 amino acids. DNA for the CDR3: TGTGCCAGCAAAGAGGGGAAGACCGGGGAGCTGTTTTTT. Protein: CASKEGKTGELFF. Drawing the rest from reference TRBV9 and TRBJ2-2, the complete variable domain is DSGVTQTPKHLITATGQRVTLRCSPRSGDLSVYWYQQSLDQGLQFLIQYYNGEERAKGNILERFSAQQFPDLHSELNLSSLELGDSALYFCASKEGKTGELFFGEGSRLTVL.

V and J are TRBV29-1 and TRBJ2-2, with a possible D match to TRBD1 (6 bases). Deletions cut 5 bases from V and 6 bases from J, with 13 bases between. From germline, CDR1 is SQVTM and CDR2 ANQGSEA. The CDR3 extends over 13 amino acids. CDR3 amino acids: CSVWTASPGELFF. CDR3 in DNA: TGCAGCGTTTGGACAGCTAGCCCCGGGGAGCTGTTTTTT.

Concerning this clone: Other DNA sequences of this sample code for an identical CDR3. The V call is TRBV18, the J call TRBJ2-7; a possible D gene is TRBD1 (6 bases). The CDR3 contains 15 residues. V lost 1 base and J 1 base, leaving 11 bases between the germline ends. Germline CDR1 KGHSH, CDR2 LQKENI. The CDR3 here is CASSPLPTGSYEQYF. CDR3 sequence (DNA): TGTGCCAGCTCACCACTTCCGACAGGTTCCTACGAGCAGTACTTC. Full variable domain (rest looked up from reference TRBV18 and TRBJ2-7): NAGVMQNPRHLVRRRGQEARLRCSPMKGHSHVYWYRQLPEEGLKFMVYLQKENIIDESGMPKERFSAEFPKEGPSILRIQQVVRGDSAAYFCASSPLPTGSYEQYFGPGTRLTVT.

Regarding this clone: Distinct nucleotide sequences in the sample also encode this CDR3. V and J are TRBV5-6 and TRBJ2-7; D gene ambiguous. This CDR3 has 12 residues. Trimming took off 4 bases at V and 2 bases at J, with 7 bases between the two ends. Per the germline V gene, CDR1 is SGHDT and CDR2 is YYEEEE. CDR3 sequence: CASSLRAYEQYF. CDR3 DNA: TGTGCCAGCAGCCTACGGGCCTACGAGCAGTACTTC.

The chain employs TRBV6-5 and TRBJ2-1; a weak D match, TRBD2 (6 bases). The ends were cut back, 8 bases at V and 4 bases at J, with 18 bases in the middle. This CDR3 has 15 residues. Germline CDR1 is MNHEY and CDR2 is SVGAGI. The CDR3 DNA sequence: TGTGCCAGCGGGCCAAGAGGCGGGGCTTACAATGAGCAGTTCTTC. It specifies CASGPRGGAYNEQFF.

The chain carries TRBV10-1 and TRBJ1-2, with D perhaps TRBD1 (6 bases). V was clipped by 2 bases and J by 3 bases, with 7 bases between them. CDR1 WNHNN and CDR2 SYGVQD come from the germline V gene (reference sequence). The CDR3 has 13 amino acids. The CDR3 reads CASSETGHYGYTF. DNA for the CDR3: TGCGCCAGCAGTGAGACAGGGCACTATGGCTACACCTTC.

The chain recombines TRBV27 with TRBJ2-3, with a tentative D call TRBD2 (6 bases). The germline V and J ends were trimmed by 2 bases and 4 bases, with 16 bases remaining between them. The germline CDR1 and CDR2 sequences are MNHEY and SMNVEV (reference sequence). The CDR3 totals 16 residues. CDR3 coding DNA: TGTGCCAGCAGTTTAATCGGGAGTAGGGACGCAGATACGCAGTATTTT. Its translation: CASSLIGSRDADTQYF.

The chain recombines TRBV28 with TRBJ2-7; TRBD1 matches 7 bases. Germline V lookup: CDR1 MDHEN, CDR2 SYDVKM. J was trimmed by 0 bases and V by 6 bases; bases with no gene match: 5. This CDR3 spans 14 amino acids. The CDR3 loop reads CASSLQGFSYEQYF. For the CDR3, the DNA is TGTGCCAGCAGCTTACAGGGGTTCTCCTACGAGCAGTACTTC.

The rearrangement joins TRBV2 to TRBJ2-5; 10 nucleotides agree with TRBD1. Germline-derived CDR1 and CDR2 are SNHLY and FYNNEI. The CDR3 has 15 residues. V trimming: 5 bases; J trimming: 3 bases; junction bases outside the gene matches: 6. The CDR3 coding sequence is TGTGCCAGCAGTACGGGACAGGGGATTGAAGAGACCCAGTACTTC. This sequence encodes CASSTGQGIEETQYF.

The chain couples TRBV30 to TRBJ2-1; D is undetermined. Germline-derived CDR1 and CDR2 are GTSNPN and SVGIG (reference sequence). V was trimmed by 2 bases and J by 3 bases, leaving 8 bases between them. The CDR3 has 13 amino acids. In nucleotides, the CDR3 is TGTGCCTGGAGTTTAGACAACTACAATGAGCAGTTCTTC. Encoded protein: CAWSLDNYNEQFF. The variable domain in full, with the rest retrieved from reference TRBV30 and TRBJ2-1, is SQTIHQWPATLVQPVGSPLSLECTVEGTSNPNLYWYRQAAGRGLQLLFYSVGIGQISSEVPQNLSASRPQDRQFILSSKKLLLSDSGFYLCAWSLDNYNEQFFGPGTRLTVL.